This T cell receptor beta chain derives from a study (dated by TCRdb to between 2015 and 2017). Notes on the research overall: Whether tumor-infiltrating Tregs in breast cancer are recruited from blood Tregs or converted in situ from other CD4+ T cell subsets was tested.

Full-length TCR variable regions were amplified by 5' RACE PCR with constant-region reverse primers, followed by semi-nested PCR with Nested Universal Primer A. The ReliaPrep RNA Cell Miniprep System was used to extract total RNA, which was then reverse transcribed into 5'RACE-ready cDNA with the SMARTer RACE 5'/3' Kit. An Illumina MiSeq was used to sequence the full-length TCR alpha and beta libraries, which had been barcoded with multiplex adaptors. As for how the authors treated the data: For each of nine subset-tissue groups, sequencing data from the five patients were pooled, and the groups were then compared using unsupervised clustering of TCR gene usage. Repertoire similarity was calculated with the Morisita-Horn index, weighting shared sequences by their contribution to each repertoire. TCRdb passed the public sequencing reads through fastp at Q25 and MiXCR, retaining productive beta sequences. Identical CDR3 protein sequences are pooled into one entry, listed with their most common genes and DNA. The V and J calls reflect TCRdb's pipeline rather than the authors' work. Here the sample has about 57,000 distinct CDR3 sequences; approximately 27% occur a single time. The ten most abundant clones make up roughly 2.3% of the sample.

What the research found in general, with its limitations: The greatest overlap of tumor-infiltrating Treg TCR alpha and beta sequences was with tumor naive CD4+ T cells, followed next by blood naive CD4+ T cells. Tumor memory CD4+ T cell TCR gene usage clustered with blood and lymph node memory CD4+ cells and lymph node naive CD4+ cells. The larger-cohort validation was restricted to a single TCR beta V-J rearrangement rather than whole repertoires.

Tregs were isolated as CD4+CD25+CD127-/low cells. Tregs, naive and memory CD4+ T cells from tumor, blood and ipsilateral draining lymph nodes of about 5 breast cancer patients underwent full-length TCR alpha and beta sequencing. Tumor tissue and lymph nodes obtained by ipsilateral axillary dissection were perfused with PBS, cut into small pieces and digested using collagenase I and hyaluronidase. FACS confirmed that the sorted cell populations were more than 90% pure. With regard to this clonotype: Its antigen is unknown. Base qualities are missing; no much larger clone stands one base away.

Based on the germline V gene, the CDR1 and CDR2 sequences are MDHEN and SYDVKM. There are 14 amino acids in the CDR3, from cysteine to phenylalanine inclusive. Left in the record is the CDR3 DNA by itself, 42 bases read in frame from the first base. At the junction V is shortened by 3 bases and J by 4 bases, with 12 bases in between. Here the chain combines TRBV28 and TRBJ1-2; no confident D gene assignment can be made. The TCR sequence derives from a female donor with breast cancer. The sample comprised tumor-infiltrating Tregs sorted from the breast tumor. The nucleotide sequence is TGTGCCAGCAGTTTGGCTACATGGTTCTATGGCTACACCTTC. Its translation is CASSLATWFYGYTF.